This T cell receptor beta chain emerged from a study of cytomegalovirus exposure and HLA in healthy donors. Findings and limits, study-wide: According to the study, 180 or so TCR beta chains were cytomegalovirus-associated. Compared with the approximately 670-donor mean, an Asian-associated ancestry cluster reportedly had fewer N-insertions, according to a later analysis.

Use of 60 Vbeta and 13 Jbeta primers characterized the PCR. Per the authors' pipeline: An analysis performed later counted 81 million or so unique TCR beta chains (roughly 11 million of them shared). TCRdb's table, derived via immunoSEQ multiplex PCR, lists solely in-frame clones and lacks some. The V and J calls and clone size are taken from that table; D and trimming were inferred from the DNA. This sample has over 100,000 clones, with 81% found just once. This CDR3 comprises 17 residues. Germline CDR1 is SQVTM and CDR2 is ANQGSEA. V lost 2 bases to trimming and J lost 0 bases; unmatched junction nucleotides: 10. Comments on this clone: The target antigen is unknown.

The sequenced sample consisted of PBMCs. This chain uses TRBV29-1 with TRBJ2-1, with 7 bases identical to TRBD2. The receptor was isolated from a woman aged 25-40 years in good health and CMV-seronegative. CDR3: CSVERLAVASSYNEQFF. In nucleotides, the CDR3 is TGCAGCGTTGAACGGCTAGCGGTCGCTAGCTCCTACAATGAGCAGTTCTTC.